The clone carrying this TCR beta chain was seen repeatedly, ten times or more. The data are from a study of T cells in Graves' hyperthyroidism and ophthalmopathy. These patients, aged 18 to 65, had recently diagnosed hyperthyroidism lasting under 2 months. Amplified TCR beta CDR3 regions derived from RNA transcripts. TCR CDR3 regions were first amplified by RT-PCR with HTBI primers. In TCRdb, the multiplex PCR reads were re-called with MiXCR into one record per CDR3 protein. This sample has roughly 740,000 distinct CDR3 sequences, with roughly 17% found just once. This clonotype was obtained from a man aged 18 to 35 with Graves' hyperthyroidism. The sequenced sample consisted of blood.

CDR3 protein: CASSQGVGQETQYF. CDR3 sequence (DNA): TGTGCCAGCAGCCAAGGGGTCGGACAAGAGACCCAGTACTTC. The chain is built from TRBV3-1 and TRBJ2-5; D remains unclear. Between the trimmed V and J ends, which lost 1 base and 2 bases, there was a span of 8 bases. Germline V gene sequence: CDR1 LGHDT, CDR2 YNNKEL (reference sequence). This CDR3 has 14 residues.